This entry describes one TCR beta chain. Antigen unknown. The protocol was immunoSEQ multiplex PCR, while the TCRdb copy is restricted to in-frame clones and leaves out a portion. The top ten clones hold roughly 3% of a sample with thousands of clones, around four fifths of them seen once. The data derive from a study of T cell repertoires in ileal Crohn's disease. At the level of the study: 30% to 40% were active smokers at surgery; median disease duration was approximately 8.5 years. All patients had surgery for stricturing (61%) or penetrating (about 39%) disease. Study-level results: High-frequency clones were more common in sorted CD8 than CD4 cells.

V dropped 2 bases and J dropped 2; count of bases not matched to a gene: 5. This CDR3 is 16 amino acids long. Germline loops: CDR1 GTSNPN, CDR2 SVGIG (reference sequence). Material: ileal tissue. This chain joins TRBV30 and TRBJ2-2; 10 bases match TRBD2. This sequence was found in an adult with Crohn's disease. DNA of the CDR3: TGTGCCTGGAGTCGAAGGACTAGCGGCAACACCGGGGAGCTGTTTTTT. Translating it yields CAWSRRTSGNTGELFF.